One sample yielded the 28 T cell receptor beta chains listed below, sequenced in a study of long-term antiretroviral therapy in people with HIV. Running of the v3.0 immunoSEQ assay took place at survey level. The repertoire was sequenced with immunoSEQ multiplex PCR; TCRdb's copy has only in-frame clones and lacks some. The table includes some 40,000 clones, roughly 80% detected once. The sequencing used unsorted PBMCs, collected 1 year after starting antiretroviral therapy. The receptors derive from a man younger than 30 with HIV.

The J gene is TRBJ1-2, the V gene TRBV5-5, with 7 bases lining up with TRBD1. V shed 0 bases, J shed 3 bases, and the junction held 5 bases outside the gene matches. The CDR3 sequence is 15 residues long. Germline V CDR1 and CDR2: SGHKS, YYEKEE (reference sequence). CDR3 protein: CASSLDPGQHYGYTF. CDR3 nucleotide sequence: TGTGCCAGCAGCTTGGACCCGGGACAGCACTATGGCTACACCTTC.

The chain couples TRBV5-1 to TRBJ2-3; 7 nucleotides match TRBD1. V lost 2 bases, J lost 3 bases, and 9 bases stayed unmatched. This CDR3 spans 16 amino acids. Germline loops: CDR1 SGHRS, CDR2 YFSETQ. The CDR3, as DNA: TGCGCCAGCAGCTTTCCGGGACAGAGGGGGACAGATACGCAGTATTTT. Residues: CASSFPGQRGTDTQYF. The complete variable domain, with remaining parts taken from reference TRBV5-1 and TRBJ2-3, reads KAGVTQTPRYLIKTRGQQVTLSCSPISGHRSVSWYQQTPGQGLQFLFEYFSETQRNKGNFPGRFSGRQFSNSRSEMNVSTLELGDSALYLCASSFPGQRGTDTQYFGPGTRLTVL.

V is TRBV15 and J is TRBJ1-1; the match to TRBD1 covers 7 bases. V gave up 7 bases and J gave up 6 bases; unmatched junction bases: 8. Germline V gene sequence: CDR1 LNHNV, CDR2 YYDKDF (reference sequence). The CDR3 spans 13 residues. CDR3 amino acids: CATTQGEVSEAFF. For the CDR3, the DNA is TGTGCCACCACTCAGGGGGAGGTGTCTGAAGCTTTCTTT.

The chain's CDR3 is CASSVRDLNTEAFF. DNA of the CDR3: TGTGCCAGCAGTGTACGGGATTTGAACACTGAAGCTTTCTTT. The chain links TRBV6-1 to TRBJ1-1; D not resolved. The CDR3 length is 14 residues. Between the trimmed V and J ends, which lost 4 bases and 0 bases, there was a span of 9 bases. CDR1 is MNHNS, CDR2 SASEGT, per germline.

The chain carries TRBV6-5 and TRBJ1-4; D is undetermined. The CDR3 covers 15 residues. Deletions cut 0 bases from V and 3 bases from J, with 8 bases between. The germline CDR1 and CDR2 sequences are MNHEY and SVGAGI. This chain's CDR3 is CASSYSASSNEKLFF. CDR3 DNA sequence: TGTGCCAGCAGTTACTCGGCCAGCTCTAATGAAAAACTGTTTTTT.

CDR3 DNA: TGTGCCAGCTCACCTACGGGAGCGGACACTGAAGCTTTCTTT. This codes for CASSPTGADTEAFF. The chain has TRBV18 and TRBJ1-1; D unresolved. The germline gives CDR1 KGHSH, CDR2 LQKENI. V lost 3 bases, J lost 3 bases, and 11 bases lay in between. The CDR3 spans 14 residues.

The chain uses TRBV9 and TRBJ2-7; TRBD1 aligns across 11 bases. V trimming: 0 bases; J trimming: 7 bases; junction bases outside the gene matches: 6. Per germline, CDR1 SGDLS and CDR2 YYNGEE. The CDR3 is made up of 15 amino acids. As DNA, the CDR3 is TGTGCCAGCAGCGTAGGAGGACAGGGGGCGGGTGAGCAGTACTTC. Protein product: CASSVGGQGAGEQYF.

This clone was counted a single time. The chain has TRBV4-3 and TRBJ1-1; maybe TRBD1 (6 bases). V was pared by 5 bases and J by 7 bases, with 8 bases between. The CDR3 consists of 11 residues. Germline V gene sequence: CDR1 LGHNA, CDR2 YSLEER. In nucleotides, the CDR3 is TGCGCCAGCAGCAGGGGGTATGAAGCTTTCTTT. Translating gives CASSRGYEAFF.

V usage is TRBV27 and J usage is TRBJ1-5; D gene unclear. Looked up from germline, CDR1 is MNHEY and CDR2 is SMNVEV (reference sequence). V lost 0 bases to trimming and J lost 4 bases, with 4 bases between them. This CDR3 has 13 amino acids. CDR3 amino acids: CASSLSGNQPQHF. For the CDR3, the DNA is TGTGCCAGCAGTTTATCAGGGAATCAGCCCCAGCATTTT.

The chain couples TRBV11-3 to TRBJ2-7, with D perhaps matching TRBD1 (6 bases). This CDR3 has 14 residues. The V gene's germline CDR1 is SGHNT and CDR2 YENEEA. V gave up 4 bases and J gave up 3 bases, with 13 bases separating them. This CDR3 reads CASSYRAGDYEQYF. As DNA, the CDR3 is TGTGCCAGCAGCTACCGAGCAGGGGACTACGAGCAGTACTTC.

This clone was seen a few times. This chain joins TRBV9 and TRBJ2-7; TRBD2 agrees at 7 bases. Per the germline V gene, CDR1 is SGDLS and CDR2 is YYNGEE. With 4 bases clipped from V and 5 bases from J, the junction kept 9 bases outside the gene matches. The CDR3 is made up of 14 amino acids. The CDR3 reads CASSPRRGGDEQYF. The CDR3 DNA is TGTGCCAGCAGCCCCAGGAGGGGAGGGGACGAGCAGTACTTC.

J is TRBJ2-2 and V is TRBV7-8, with D unclear. The CDR3 sequence is 17 residues long. Germline V gene lookup returns CDR1 SGHVS and CDR2 FQNEAQ. The V gene lost 2 bases and the J gene lost 0 bases, with 13 bases spanning the gap. The CDR3 spells CASSLLSGSANTGELFF. The CDR3 bases are TGTGCCAGCAGCTTATTGAGTGGCTCCGCGAACACCGGGGAGCTGTTTTTT.

The gene calls are TRBV2 and TRBJ1-5; 9 positions agree with TRBD1. The J segment lost 4 bases and the V segment lost 4 bases, leaving 2 bases of the junction unmatched. Germline V gene lookup returns CDR1 SNHLY and CDR2 FYNNEI. This CDR3 is 14 amino acids long. CDR3 protein: CASSGDRENQPQHF. CDR3 DNA sequence: TGTGCCAGCAGTGGGGACAGGGAGAATCAGCCCCAGCATTTT.

This chain uses TRBV2 with TRBJ1-1; the D is unclear. This CDR3 has 13 residues. Looked up from germline, CDR1 is SNHLY and CDR2 is FYNNEI. With 3 bases removed from V and 2 bases from J, the gap between germline ends came to 7 bases. In DNA, the CDR3 is TGTGCCAGCAGTGAGGAGGGCAACACTGAAGCTTTCTTT. It codes for CASSEEGNTEAFF.

The V gene is TRBV6-5, the J gene TRBJ2-7; a weak D match, TRBD2 (5 bases). Germline lookup yields CDR1 MNHEY and CDR2 SVGAGI. The germline V and J ends were trimmed by 0 bases and 2 bases, with 14 bases remaining between them. The CDR3 is 16 residues long. The CDR3 DNA reads as TGTGCCAGCAGTTACTCGAGTTACGGGGAAACCTACGAGCAGTACTTC. This gives the protein CASSYSSYGETYEQYF.

V and J are TRBV2 and TRBJ2-5; tentative D call: TRBD2 (7 bases). V lost 8 bases, J lost 5 bases, and 12 bases lay in between. The CDR3 has 12 amino acids. Germline CDR1 reads SNHLY; CDR2 reads FYNNEI. For the CDR3, the DNA is TGTGCCAGCTTCCGGGGGGCGGAGACCCAGTACTTC. Translated: CASFRGAETQYF.

The rearrangement joins TRBV27 to TRBJ2-2, with TRBD2 matching over 14 bases. Germline loops: CDR1 MNHEY, CDR2 SMNVEV (reference sequence). V lost 2 bases to trimming and J lost 5 bases; unmatched junction nucleotides: 7. The length of the CDR3 is 18 residues. The CDR3 nucleotides read TGTGCCAGCAGTTTACGGGGACTAGCGGGAGTAGGGACCGGGGAGCTGTTTTTT. Amino acid sequence: CASSLRGLAGVGTGELFF.

The chain couples TRBV10-2 to TRBJ1-4; 7 bases fit TRBD1. This CDR3 comprises 14 residues. The J segment lost 5 bases and the V segment lost 7 bases, leaving 7 bases of the junction unmatched. The germline V gene has CDR1 WSHSY and CDR2 SAAADI. The CDR3 nucleotides read TGCGCCAGCAATCCGGACAGGCCGAATGAAAAACTGTTTTTT. This sequence encodes CASNPDRPNEKLFF.

The chain employs TRBV6-4 and TRBJ2-1, with D possibly being TRBD2 (6 bases). Germline lookup yields CDR1 MRHNA and CDR2 SNTAGT. There are 15 residues in the CDR3. Between the trimmed V and J ends, which lost 3 bases and 4 bases, there was a span of 13 bases. CDR3 loop: CASSEEGTRYNEQFF. The CDR3 DNA follows: TGTGCCAGCAGTGAGGAGGGGACCCGGTACAATGAGCAGTTCTTC.

This chain joins TRBV5-5 and TRBJ2-3, with 7 bases that match TRBD1. The ends lost 0 bases at V and 2 bases at J; junction bases unmatched: 9. Germline V gene lookup returns CDR1 SGHKS and CDR2 YYEKEE (reference sequence). The CDR3 contains 17 residues. CDR3 protein: CASSLGVARGSTDTQYF. CDR3 DNA sequence: TGTGCCAGCAGCTTGGGAGTGGCCAGGGGGTCCACAGATACGCAGTATTTT.

This clone has a handful of counts. V is TRBV19 and J is TRBJ2-2; D remains unclear. CDR3 length: 12 residues. Trimming removed 7 bases at V and 1 base at J, with 4 bases between. The germline CDR1 and CDR2 sequences are LNHDA and SQIVND (reference sequence). The CDR3 region is CASKENTGELFF. CDR3 nucleotide sequence: TGTGCCAGTAAGGAGAACACCGGGGAGCTGTTTTTT.

The J gene is TRBJ2-5, the V gene TRBV10-2; TRBD2 agrees at 10 bases. This CDR3 is built from 14 residues. Trimming at V came to 6 bases and at J to 3 bases, leaving 4 bases not matched to a gene. Germline assignment: CDR1 WSHSY and CDR2 SAAADI. CDR3 in DNA: TGCGCCAGCAGCGAGCGGGGGGGAAAAGAGACCCAGTACTTC. Protein sequence: CASSERGGKETQYF.

V and J are TRBV10-2 and TRBJ1-2; D gene ambiguous. The germline gives CDR1 WSHSY, CDR2 SAAADI. V was trimmed by 2 bases and J by 7 bases, leaving 11 bases between them. The CDR3 runs to 13 residues. This CDR3 is CASSEDPAGGYTF. Written as DNA, the CDR3 is TGCGCCAGCAGTGAGGACCCGGCGGGTGGCTACACCTTC.

J is TRBJ1-5 and V is TRBV10-3; D is possibly TRBD1 (6 bases). The V gene lost 7 bases and the J gene lost 8 bases, with 15 bases spanning the gap. This CDR3 has 13 residues. Germline lookup yields CDR1 ENHRY and CDR2 SYGVKD. The DNA for the CDR3 is TGTGCCATCAACGAGGGGGTCAGTAAGCCCCAGCATTTT. It codes for CAINEGVSKPQHF.

This clone was counted a single time. This chain connects TRBV28 to TRBJ2-7; the D is unclear. The germline V gene has CDR1 MDHEN and CDR2 SYDVKM. The CDR3 extends over 15 amino acids. Trimming took 1 base from V and 3 from J, leaving 13 bases between them. The CDR3 DNA sequence: TGTGCCAGCAGTTTATCGGCGGAACCTTACTACGAGCAGTACTTC. It translates to CASSLSAEPYYEQYF.

The rearrangement joins TRBV19 to TRBJ1-5; the D is unclear. The CDR3 spans 15 residues. CDR1 is LNHDA, CDR2 SQIVND, per germline (reference sequence). Trimming pared 1 base from V and 0 bases from J, leaving 7 bases between. The CDR3 here is CASSIGTYSNQPQHF. DNA for the CDR3: TGTGCCAGTAGTATAGGGACCTATAGCAATCAGCCCCAGCATTTT.

This sequence joins TRBV6-5 and TRBJ2-5; D may be TRBD1 (6 bases). CDR3 size: 16 residues. V was cut by 4 bases and J by 4 bases, with 19 bases left in between. Germline-derived CDR1 and CDR2 are MNHEY and SVGAGI. DNA for the CDR3: TGTGCCAGCAGTTTACGTGAGGGGGAAATGCGAGAGACCCAGTACTTC. Translated: CASSLREGEMRETQYF.

This clone was counted between two and nine times. CDR3 residues: CASSAVQGVELPGELFF. CDR3 nucleotide sequence: TGTGCCAGCAGCGCGGTCCAGGGCGTAGAATTACCCGGGGAGCTGTTTTTT. J is TRBJ2-2 and V is TRBV9; D perhaps matches TRBD1 (5 bases). CDR3 size: 17 residues. V dropped 3 bases and J dropped 6 bases, with 21 bases sitting between them. CDR1 is SGDLS, CDR2 YYNGEE, per germline.